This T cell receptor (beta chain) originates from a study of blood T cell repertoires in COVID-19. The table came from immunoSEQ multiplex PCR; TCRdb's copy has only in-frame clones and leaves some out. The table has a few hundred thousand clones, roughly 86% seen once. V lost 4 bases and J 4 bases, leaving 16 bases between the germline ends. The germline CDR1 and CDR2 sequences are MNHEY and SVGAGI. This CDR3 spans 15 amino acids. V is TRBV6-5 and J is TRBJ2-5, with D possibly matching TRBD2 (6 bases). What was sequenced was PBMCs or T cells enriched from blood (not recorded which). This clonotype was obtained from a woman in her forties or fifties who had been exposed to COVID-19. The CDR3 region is CASSSPGGLVETQYF. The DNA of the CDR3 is TGTGCCAGCAGTTCCCCAGGAGGGCTGGTAGAGACCCAGTACTTC.